This T cell receptor beta chain was recorded in a study of cytomegalovirus exposure and HLA in healthy donors. Deletions cut 0 bases from V and 9 bases from J, with 13 bases between. In germline, CDR1 is SGDLS, CDR2 YYNGEE. This CDR3 contains 14 residues. Use of 60 Vbeta and 13 Jbeta primers characterized the PCR. The protocol was immunoSEQ multiplex PCR, while the TCRdb copy is restricted to in-frame clones and leaves out a portion. The sample consists of around 120,000 clones, 15% of them appearing once. The sequenced sample consisted of PBMCs. The clonotype originates from a woman aged 18-29 years in good health and CMV-seronegative. J is TRBJ2-1 and V is TRBV9; possibly TRBD2 for D (6 bases). For the CDR3, the DNA is TGTGCCAGCAGCGTAGCCCGAACTAGCTCTGAGCAGTTCTTC. Its protein product is CASSVARTSSEQFF.